The rows below give T cell receptor beta chains drawn from one sample of a study of Graves' ophthalmopathy and Graves' hyperthyroidism. Using its own MiXCR run on the multiplex PCR reads, TCRdb lists one record per CDR3 protein. The sample lists tens of thousands of distinct CDR3 sequences; 48% were seen once. Sequenced sample: peripheral blood. The receptors stem from an adult woman with stable Graves' hyperthyroidism. CDR3s include the opening cysteine and the closing phenylalanine or tryptophan. Fields, in order: V gene, D gene, J gene, clone size, CDR3 protein, CDR3 DNA. The D gene is left open where the match is weak. Rows give clone size only sometimes, using once, few, many, or a class for an expanded clone.

V gene: TRBV7-8; D gene: NA; J gene: TRBJ2-5; clone size: NA; CDR3 protein: CASSFFRETQNF; CDR3 DNA: TGTGCCAGCAGCTTTTTTCGGGAGACTCAGAACTTC
V gene: TRBV7-9; D gene: NA; J gene: TRBJ2-5; clone size: NA; CDR3 protein: CASSPVIQGTQYF; CDR3 DNA: TGTGCCAGCAGCCCGGTTATACAGGGGACCCAGTACTTC
V gene: TRBV28; D gene: TRBD1; J gene: TRBJ1-4; clone size: many; CDR3 protein: CATGQGSEKLFF; CDR3 DNA: TGTGCCACAGGACAGGGGAGTGAAAAACTGTTTTTT
V gene: TRBV7-6; D gene: TRBD1; J gene: TRBJ2-7; clone size: many; CDR3 protein: CASSLVQSRQGSIYEQYF; CDR3 DNA: TGTGCCAGCAGCTTAGTTCAATCCCGACAGGGAAGTATCTACGAGCAGTACTTC
V gene: TRBV9; D gene: NA; J gene: TRBJ2-3; clone size: few; CDR3 protein: CASSATDTQYF; CDR3 DNA: TGTGCCAGCAGCGCAACAGATACGCAGTATTTT
V gene: TRBV6-1; D gene: NA; J gene: TRBJ1-5; clone size: many; CDR3 protein: CASNNWESNQPQHF; CDR3 DNA: TGTGCCAGCAATAACTGGGAGAGCAATCAGCCCCAGCATTTT
V gene: TRBV19; D gene: TRBD2; J gene: TRBJ2-2; clone size: once; CDR3 protein: CASPGTRSTGELFF; CDR3 DNA: TGTGCCAGCCCAGGGACTAGGAGCACCGGGGAGCTGTTTTTT
V gene: TRBV10-2; D gene: NA; J gene: TRBJ2-5; clone size: NA; CDR3 protein: CASSKNRGGETQYF; CDR3 DNA: TGCGCCAGCAGTAAGAACAGGGGAGGGGAGACCCAGTACTTC
V gene: TRBV19; D gene: NA; J gene: TRBJ2-7; clone size: medium-sized; CDR3 protein: CASSHPGQGYEQYF; CDR3 DNA: TGTGCCAGTAGCCACCCGGGACAAGGCTACGAGCAGTACTTC
V gene: TRBV12-3/TRBV12-4; D gene: NA; J gene: TRBJ2-3; clone size: many; CDR3 protein: CASSWQRRTDTQYF; CDR3 DNA: TGTGCCAGCAGTTGGCAGAGACGCACAGATACGCAGTATTTT
V gene: TRBV29-1; D gene: NA; J gene: TRBJ1-1; clone size: many; CDR3 protein: CSVEIPAGTEAFF; CDR3 DNA: TGCAGCGTTGAAATCCCGGCGGGCACTGAAGCTTTCTTT
V gene: TRBV7-3; D gene: NA; J gene: TRBJ2-2; clone size: NA; CDR3 protein: CASSSRTSGSFGAGELFF; CDR3 DNA: NA
V gene: TRBV20-1; D gene: TRBD2; J gene: TRBJ2-7; clone size: NA; CDR3 protein: CSARDQRTSGRAYEQYF; CDR3 DNA: TGCAGTGCTAGAGATCAACGGACTAGCGGGAGGGCCTACGAGCAGTACTTC
V gene: TRBV6-5; D gene: NA; J gene: TRBJ2-1; clone size: NA; CDR3 protein: CASSQETDEQFF; CDR3 DNA: TGTGCCAGCAGCCAAGAGACCGATGAGCAGTTCTTC
V gene: TRBV30; D gene: TRBD1; J gene: TRBJ1-2; clone size: many; CDR3 protein: CAWSAGGLTYGYTF; CDR3 DNA: TGTGCCTGGAGTGCAGGGGGCTTGACCTATGGCTACACCTTC
V gene: TRBV19; D gene: NA; J gene: TRBJ2-1; clone size: many; CDR3 protein: CASSIKAVRLYNEQFF; CDR3 DNA: TGTGCCAGTAGTATAAAGGCCGTCAGATTATACAATGAGCAGTTCTTC
V gene: TRBV24-1; D gene: TRBD1; J gene: TRBJ2-7; clone size: NA; CDR3 protein: CATSDLGDRGSYEQYF; CDR3 DNA: TGTGCCACCAGTGATTTGGGGGACAGGGGCTCCTACGAGCAGTACTTC
V gene: TRBV2; D gene: NA; J gene: TRBJ2-7; clone size: NA; CDR3 protein: CASSDNGAYEQYF; CDR3 DNA: TGTGCCAGCAGTGATAACGGAGCCTACGAGCAGTACTTC
V gene: TRBV19; D gene: TRBD1; J gene: TRBJ2-2; clone size: many; CDR3 protein: CASRRDRANTGELFF; CDR3 DNA: TGTGCCAGCCGCCGGGACAGAGCGAACACCGGGGAGCTGTTTTTT
V gene: TRBV6-5; D gene: NA; J gene: TRBJ1-2; clone size: few; CDR3 protein: CASTERGYGYTF; CDR3 DNA: TGTGCCAGCACCGAGAGGGGCTATGGCTACACCTTC
V gene: TRBV15; D gene: TRBD1; J gene: TRBJ1-3; clone size: many; CDR3 protein: CATSKDYGTGGSGNTIYF; CDR3 DNA: TGTGCCACCAGCAAAGACTACGGGACAGGGGGCTCCGGAAACACCATATATTTT
V gene: TRBV5-1; D gene: NA; J gene: TRBJ1-4; clone size: NA; CDR3 protein: CASSPVAAGTGEKLFF; CDR3 DNA: TGCGCCAGCAGCCCCGTAGCCGCGGGCACGGGAGAAAAACTGTTTTTT
V gene: TRBV6-1; D gene: NA; J gene: TRBJ2-7; clone size: many; CDR3 protein: CASRPPLYEQYF; CDR3 DNA: TGTGCCAGCAGACCCCCTCTTTACGAGCAGTACTTC
V gene: TRBV12-3/TRBV12-4; D gene: TRBD1; J gene: TRBJ1-2; clone size: many; CDR3 protein: CASSLRTGTYGYTF; CDR3 DNA: TGTGCCAGCAGTCTCCGGACAGGGACCTATGGCTACACCTTC
V gene: TRBV10-1; D gene: NA; J gene: TRBJ2-3; clone size: NA; CDR3 protein: CASSLGSSTDTQYF; CDR3 DNA: TGCGCCAGCAGTTTGGGCAGTAGCACAGATACGCAGTATTTT
V gene: TRBV10-1; D gene: NA; J gene: TRBJ2-2; clone size: medium-sized; CDR3 protein: CASSEVGNTGELFF; CDR3 DNA: TGCGCCAGCAGTGAGGTGGGGAACACCGGGGAGCTGTTTTTT
V gene: TRBV7-9; D gene: NA; J gene: TRBJ2-5; clone size: many; CDR3 protein: CASSLGGTGSETQYF; CDR3 DNA: TGTGCCAGCAGCTTAGGGGGGACCGGGTCAGAGACCCAGTACTTC
V gene: TRBV2; D gene: TRBD1; J gene: TRBJ2-5; clone size: NA; CDR3 protein: CASSEPTRTGWTQYF; CDR3 DNA: TGTGCCAGCAGTGAACCGACTAGGACAGGGTGGACCCAGTACTTC
V gene: TRBV19; D gene: TRBD1; J gene: TRBJ1-2; clone size: NA; CDR3 protein: CASTGTAYGYTF; CDR3 DNA: TGTGCCAGTACTGGGACAGCCTATGGCTACACCTTC
V gene: TRBV27; D gene: NA; J gene: TRBJ1-6; clone size: many; CDR3 protein: CASSPLQNNSPLHF; CDR3 DNA: TGTGCCAGCAGCCCTCTACAGAATAATTCACCCCTCCACTTT
V gene: TRBV19; D gene: TRBD1; J gene: TRBJ1-2; clone size: NA; CDR3 protein: CASSMVGDRVDGYTF; CDR3 DNA: TGTGCCAGTAGTATGGTGGGTGACAGGGTAGATGGCTACACCTTC
V gene: TRBV19; D gene: NA; J gene: TRBJ2-1; clone size: medium-sized; CDR3 protein: CASKLYNEQFF; CDR3 DNA: TGTGCCAGTAAGCTCTACAATGAGCAGTTCTTC
V gene: TRBV9; D gene: TRBD2; J gene: TRBJ2-7; clone size: once; CDR3 protein: CASSAGTSGRAYEQYF; CDR3 DNA: TGTGCCAGCAGCGCCGGGACTAGCGGGAGGGCCTACGAGCAGTACTTC
V gene: TRBV6-5; D gene: NA; J gene: TRBJ1-4; clone size: NA; CDR3 protein: CANRYQGGEKLFF; CDR3 DNA: TGTGCCAACAGATACCAGGGAGGTGAAAAACTGTTTTTT
V gene: TRBV7-2; D gene: NA; J gene: TRBJ2-5; clone size: NA; CDR3 protein: CASSFTKFVGKTQYF; CDR3 DNA: TGTGCCAGCAGCTTCACAAAGTTCGTGGGAAAGACCCAGTACTTC
V gene: TRBV20-1; D gene: NA; J gene: TRBJ2-2; clone size: once; CDR3 protein: CRGREDTGELFF; CDR3 DNA: TGCAGGGGCAGGGAGGACACCGGGGAGCTGTTTTTT
V gene: TRBV12-5; D gene: TRBD2; J gene: TRBJ2-6; clone size: NA; CDR3 protein: CASGFLSGGHRTLTF; CDR3 DNA: TGTGCTAGTGGTTTTCTATCGGGGGGGCATAGAACACTGACTTTC
V gene: TRBV11-2; D gene: NA; J gene: TRBJ1-1; clone size: NA; CDR3 protein: CASSFPSGIALNTEAFF; CDR3 DNA: TGTGCCAGCAGCTTCCCCTCGGGAATCGCTCTGAACACTGAAGCTTTCTTT
V gene: TRBV15; D gene: NA; J gene: TRBJ1-1; clone size: few; CDR3 protein: CATSSRGEAFF; CDR3 DNA: TGTGCCACCAGCTCCCGGGGTGAAGCTTTCTTT
V gene: TRBV29-1; D gene: TRBD2; J gene: TRBJ2-1; clone size: NA; CDR3 protein: CSVEENSGRANEQFF; CDR3 DNA: TGCAGCGTTGAAGAAAATAGCGGGAGGGCCAATGAGCAGTTCTTC
V gene: TRBV11-2; D gene: TRBD2; J gene: TRBJ2-1; clone size: NA; CDR3 protein: CASSPGTSQDEQFF; CDR3 DNA: TGTGCCAGCAGCCCAGGGACTAGCCAGGATGAGCAGTTCTTC
V gene: TRBV27; D gene: TRBD2; J gene: TRBJ2-7; clone size: many; CDR3 protein: CASSPGVAGGYEQYF; CDR3 DNA: TGTGCCAGCAGCCCCGGGGTAGCGGGGGGCTACGAGCAGTACTTC
V gene: TRBV7-6; D gene: TRBD1; J gene: TRBJ2-5; clone size: NA; CDR3 protein: CASRQKTGGAETQYF; CDR3 DNA: TGTGCCAGCAGACAAAAAACAGGGGGCGCAGAGACCCAGTACTTC
V gene: TRBV10-2; D gene: NA; J gene: TRBJ1-5; clone size: medium-sized; CDR3 protein: CASSDWGYQPQHF; CDR3 DNA: TGCGCCAGCAGTGATTGGGGGTATCAGCCCCAGCATTTT